Each of the 26 T cell receptor beta chains below was sequenced from the same sample in a study of blood T cell repertoires in COVID-19. Clones were read by immunoSEQ multiplex PCR, and TCRdb kept only the in-frame ones, dropping some. This sample has 150,000 to 200,000 clones, with around 74% found just once. The source material was peripheral blood. The receptors were gathered from a woman older than 75 with acute or convalescent COVID-19.

V and J are TRBV5-1 and TRBJ2-3, with D possibly TRBD2 on 5 matching bases. Germline V lookup: CDR1 SGHRS, CDR2 YFSETQ. V dropped 3 bases and J dropped 1 base, with 9 bases sitting between them. This CDR3 spans 14 amino acids. CDR3 sequence: CASSSRVRTDTQYF. The CDR3, as DNA: TGCGCCAGCAGCTCGCGGGTCCGCACAGATACGCAGTATTTT. The entire variable domain, with the rest obtained from reference TRBV5-1 and TRBJ2-3, is as follows: KAGVTQTPRYLIKTRGQQVTLSCSPISGHRSVSWYQQTPGQGLQFLFEYFSETQRNKGNFPGRFSGRQFSNSRSEMNVSTLELGDSALYLCASSSRVRTDTQYFGPGTRLTVL.

This sequence joins TRBV6-5 and TRBJ1-4; 10 bases are shared with TRBD1. Unmatched junction bases numbered 8, after V lost 5 bases and J lost 8 bases. From germline, CDR1 is MNHEY and CDR2 SVGAGI. CDR3 length: 15 amino acids. The CDR3 protein is CASSLTDRGWEKLFF. The CDR3 region has the DNA TGTGCCAGCAGTCTGACGGACAGGGGGTGGGAAAAACTGTTTTTT.

This clone was detected many times. This sequence joins TRBV3-1 (or the pseudogene TRBV3-2) and TRBJ1-5; D perhaps matches TRBD1 (6 bases). The germline V and J ends were trimmed by 3 bases and 4 bases, with 19 bases remaining between them. Germline-derived CDR1 and CDR2 are LGHDT and YNNKEL (reference sequence). CDR3 length: 17 residues. The CDR3 reads CASSQTGTPERNQPQHF. The CDR3 DNA is TGTGCCAGCAGCCAGACCGGGACACCTGAAAGAAATCAGCCCCAGCATTTT.

This chain joins TRBV6-5 and TRBJ2-5; 9 bases line up with TRBD1. The CDR3 runs 13 residues. From germline, CDR1 is MNHEY and CDR2 SVGAGI. Losses at the gene ends were 6 bases for V and 7 bases for J; bases not matched to a gene: 6. The chain's CDR3 is CASSSDRGGTQYF. CDR3 in DNA: TGTGCCAGCAGCTCCGACAGGGGGGGGACCCAGTACTTC.

The chain is built from TRBV19 and TRBJ2-1; a weak D match, TRBD2 (5 bases). The germline V gene encodes CDR1 LNHDA and CDR2 SQIVND (reference sequence). The CDR3 length is 14 residues. V was cut by 1 base and J by 5 bases, with 9 bases left in between. The CDR3, as DNA: TGTGCCAGTAGTATAGGGCTAGCCGACAATGAGCAGTTCTTC. It is translated as CASSIGLADNEQFF.

This clone was detected only once. The chain joins TRBV6-2 or TRBV6-3 to TRBJ2-4; D gene uncertain. This CDR3 has 12 amino acids. Between the trimmed V and J ends, which lost 6 bases and 9 bases, there was a span of 12 bases. The V gene's germline CDR1 is MNHEY and CDR2 SVGEGT. The CDR3 loop is CASSRSPGIQYF. The CDR3 DNA reads as TGTGCCAGCAGCCGTAGCCCGGGCATTCAGTACTTC.

This clone was recorded a few times. The chain carries TRBV2 and TRBJ2-1, with 10 bases aligning to TRBD2. The CDR3 extends over 15 amino acids. Germline V lookup: CDR1 SNHLY, CDR2 FYNNEI. The trim removed 6 bases at V and 5 bases at J, leaving 7 bases unmatched. CDR3: CASRVGTSVNNEQFF. CDR3 DNA: TGTGCCAGCAGGGTTGGGACTAGCGTGAACAATGAGCAGTTCTTC.

This chain connects TRBV6-1 to TRBJ1-1; D is unclear. With 4 bases removed from V and 0 bases from J, the gap between germline ends came to 15 bases. The CDR3 spans 16 residues. CDR1 is MNHNS and CDR2 is SASEGT in the germline V gene. CDR3 region: CASSARGGLMNTEAFF. The DNA for the CDR3 is TGTGCCAGCAGTGCCCGGGGAGGATTGATGAACACTGAAGCTTTCTTT.

DNA of the CDR3: TGTGCCAGCAGCGCCGGGACTAGAGCCTACAATGAGCAGTTCTTC. Translated: CASSAGTRAYNEQFF. V is TRBV6-5 and J is TRBJ2-1, with 8 bases lining up with TRBD2. Losses at the gene ends were 6 bases for V and 2 bases for J; bases not matched to a gene: 6. In germline, CDR1 is MNHEY, CDR2 SVGAGI. The CDR3 has 15 amino acids.

A word on this clone: The same CDR3 can be traced to other DNA sequences in this sample. The genes are TRBV5-1 and TRBJ1-4; 9 nucleotides line up with TRBD1. Germline CDR1 is SGHRS and CDR2 is YFSETQ. J gave up 8 bases and V 3 bases, and 5 bases lay outside the gene matches. The CDR3 sequence is 14 residues long. In DNA form, the CDR3 reads TGCGCCAGCAGCTCGCGGGGACAGGGCGAAAAACTGTTTTTT. This sequence encodes CASSSRGQGEKLFF.

The CDR3 is CASSFAGGPSNNEQFF. In DNA, the CDR3 is TGTGCCAGCAGCTTCGCCGGAGGGCCAAGTAACAATGAGCAGTTCTTC. The genes are TRBV7-2 and TRBJ2-1; TRBD2 is a possible D gene (6 bases). The germline V and J ends were trimmed by 3 bases and 5 bases, with 17 bases remaining between them. The CDR3 contains 16 residues. Germline V gives CDR1 SGHTA, CDR2 FQGNSA.

V usage is TRBV6-5 and J usage is TRBJ2-1, with D possibly matching TRBD1 (7 bases). V was cut by 6 bases and J by 6 bases, with 18 bases left in between. This CDR3 is built from 15 residues. Germline V lookup: CDR1 MNHEY, CDR2 SVGAGI. In DNA, the CDR3 is TGTGCCAGCAGGTCCACAGGGGAGGTTGGCAATGAGCAGTTCTTC. This encodes CASRSTGEVGNEQFF.

The V call is TRBV9, the J call TRBJ2-2, with D tentatively TRBD2 (5 bases). Trimming removed 9 bases at V and 7 bases at J, with 7 bases between. The CDR3 spans 10 residues. Per germline, CDR1 SGDLS and CDR2 YYNGEE. This CDR3 is CATGGGELFF. The CDR3 DNA reads as TGTGCCACCGGAGGCGGGGAGCTGTTTTTT. The full variable domain, in which reference TRBV9 and TRBJ2-2 provide the parts outside the CDR3, is DSGVTQTPKHLITATGQRVTLRCSPRSGDLSVYWYQQSLDQGLQFLIQYYNGEERAKGNILERFSAQQFPDLHSELNLSSLELGDSALYFCATGGGELFFGEGSRLTVL.

This chain links TRBV18 with TRBJ2-5, with D possibly matching TRBD1 (6 bases). Per germline, CDR1 KGHSH and CDR2 LQKENI. The V gene lost 2 bases and the J gene lost 6 bases, with 13 bases spanning the gap. The CDR3 loop spans 14 amino acids. The CDR3: CASSPGGEIQTQYF. The CDR3 coding sequence is TGTGCCAGCTCACCAGGGGGCGAGATCCAGACCCAGTACTTC.

In DNA form, the CDR3 reads TGTGCCACATCGACAGGTAGCTCCTACGAGCAGTACTTC. This encodes CATSTGSSYEQYF. This chain links TRBV28 with TRBJ2-7; tentative D call: TRBD1 (6 bases). The CDR3 is made up of 13 amino acids. V gave up 10 bases and J gave up 0 bases, with 13 bases separating them. Germline CDR1 is MDHEN and CDR2 is SYDVKM.

J is TRBJ2-2 and V is TRBV5-1, with 11 bases matching TRBD2. Germline loops: CDR1 SGHRS, CDR2 YFSETQ. The J segment lost 2 bases and the V segment lost 4 bases, leaving 4 bases of the junction unmatched. The CDR3 is 16 residues long. The CDR3 DNA is TGCGCCAGCAGCCGTAGACTAGCGGGAAACACCGGGGAGCTGTTTTTT. Its protein product is CASSRRLAGNTGELFF.

The chain recombines TRBV6-5 with TRBJ2-1, with 11 bases matching TRBD2. The CDR3 is 15 residues long. With 6 bases clipped from V and 8 bases from J, the junction kept 9 bases outside the gene matches. Germline V gene sequence: CDR1 MNHEY, CDR2 SVGAGI. The CDR3 DNA sequence: TGTGCCAGCAGCTTAGCGGGAGGGGCTCTCTATGAGCAGTTCTTC. It translates to CASSLAGGALYEQFF.

The chain carries TRBV5-4 and TRBJ2-7; tentatively, D is TRBD2 (5 bases). CDR1 is SGHNT and CDR2 is YYREEE in the germline V gene (reference sequence). Trimming pared 0 bases from V and 2 bases from J, leaving 9 bases between. This CDR3 contains 14 residues. The CDR3 sequence is CASSLVGSAYEQYF. DNA for the CDR3: TGTGCCAGCAGCTTGGTTGGTAGCGCCTACGAGCAGTACTTC.

The chain carries TRBV4-3 and TRBJ2-3; TRBD2 matches 14 bases. Germline CDR1 reads LGHNA; CDR2 reads YSLEER. Trimming cost V 0 bases and J 4 bases; bases outside gene matches: 15. The CDR3 loop spans 21 amino acids. DNA of the CDR3: TGCGCCAGCAGCCAAGATAGACTAGCGGGAGGGATTCCTCTTGTCCCAGATACGCAGTATTTT. Encoded protein: CASSQDRLAGGIPLVPDTQYF.

The chain employs TRBV6-1 and TRBJ1-6; possible D gene TRBD1, 5 bases. Trimming cost V 0 bases and J 3 bases, with 9 bases left between them. This CDR3 is 16 amino acids long. Germline-derived CDR1 and CDR2 are MNHNS and SASEGT. DNA for the CDR3: TGTGCCAGCAGTGAAGCGCTTCAGGGCTATAATTCACCCCTCCACTTT. Translated, it gives CASSEALQGYNSPLHF.

The chain carries TRBV10-3 and TRBJ2-2; tentatively, D is TRBD2 (5 bases). The germline gives CDR1 ENHRY, CDR2 SYGVKD. CDR3 length: 15 residues. V lost 4 bases, J lost 1 base, and 10 bases lay in between. In DNA, the CDR3 is TGTGCCATCAGTGGGTCAGAGGGGAACACCGGGGAGCTGTTTTTT. Amino acids: CAISGSEGNTGELFF.

The chain links TRBV15 to TRBJ1-4; no definite D call. Germline CDR1 LNHNV, CDR2 YYDKDF (reference sequence). CDR3 length equals 14 residues. V was cut by 0 bases and J by 7 bases, with 9 bases left in between. CDR3 nucleotide sequence: TGTGCCACCAGCAGAGATGTAGCCGGTGAAAAACTGTTTTTT. It specifies CATSRDVAGEKLFF.

The chain recombines TRBV6-5 with TRBJ2-1; 7 bases match TRBD1. Germline V gene lookup returns CDR1 MNHEY and CDR2 SVGAGI. The CDR3 extends over 15 amino acids. V lost 6 bases and J lost 4; bases outside the gene matches: 9. The CDR3 DNA is TGTGCCAGCAGGATTGGACAGGAGCCTTACAATGAGCAGTTCTTC. As protein: CASRIGQEPYNEQFF.

V gene TRBV28 combines with J gene TRBJ2-1; 11 bases match TRBD2. The CDR3 extends over 15 amino acids. Germline V gene data show CDR1 as MDHEN and CDR2 as SYDVKM. V was pared by 6 bases and J by 6 bases, with 7 bases of the junction left unmatched. CDR3 bases: TGTGCCAGCAGCTCCGGACTAGCGGGCCTCAATGAGCAGTTCTTC. It translates to CASSSGLAGLNEQFF.

This chain uses TRBV28 with TRBJ2-7; a possible D gene is TRBD1 (6 bases). The CDR3 extends over 14 amino acids. V was trimmed by 3 bases and J by 3 bases, leaving 12 bases between them. Germline CDR1 reads MDHEN; CDR2 reads SYDVKM. This CDR3 reads CASSFAGARYEQYF. The CDR3 nucleotides read TGTGCCAGCAGTTTCGCAGGGGCCCGCTACGAGCAGTACTTC.

The V call is TRBV28, the J call TRBJ2-7; TRBD1 might be the D (6 bases). V was shortened by 1 base and J by 4 bases, with 14 bases between the two germline ends. Germline loops: CDR1 MDHEN, CDR2 SYDVKM. The CDR3 totals 15 residues. DNA for the CDR3: TGTGCCAGCAGTTTATATGTATCGAGGGGGTACGAGCAGTACTTC. Amino acids: CASSLYVSRGYEQYF.